The clone carrying this T cell receptor beta chain has a handful of counts. The antigen is undetermined. The data were taken from a study of response to subunit inactivated influenza vaccine. Study results and limitations: There was a suggestion from the authors that each seasonal influenza vaccination recruits few new T cells.

TCRdb processed the RT-PCR reads anew with MiXCR; each CDR3 protein has one entry. Of about 700,000 distinct CDR3 sequences in the sample, about 15% were seen once. With 3 bases removed from V and 10 bases from J, the gap between germline ends came to 13 bases. This CDR3 contains 14 residues. Germline V gives CDR1 LGHNA, CDR2 YSLEER. Here the sequenced sample was PBMCs from blood, taken 14 to 15 days before vaccination. The rearrangement uses TRBV4-3 and TRBJ1-6; D is unresolved. This TCR was sampled from a man between 45 and 60 years old who received an inactivated influenza vaccine. CDR3 protein: CASSQDRVGSPLHF. In DNA, the CDR3 is TGCGCCAGCAGCCAGGACCGGGTGGGCTCACCCCTCCACTTT.